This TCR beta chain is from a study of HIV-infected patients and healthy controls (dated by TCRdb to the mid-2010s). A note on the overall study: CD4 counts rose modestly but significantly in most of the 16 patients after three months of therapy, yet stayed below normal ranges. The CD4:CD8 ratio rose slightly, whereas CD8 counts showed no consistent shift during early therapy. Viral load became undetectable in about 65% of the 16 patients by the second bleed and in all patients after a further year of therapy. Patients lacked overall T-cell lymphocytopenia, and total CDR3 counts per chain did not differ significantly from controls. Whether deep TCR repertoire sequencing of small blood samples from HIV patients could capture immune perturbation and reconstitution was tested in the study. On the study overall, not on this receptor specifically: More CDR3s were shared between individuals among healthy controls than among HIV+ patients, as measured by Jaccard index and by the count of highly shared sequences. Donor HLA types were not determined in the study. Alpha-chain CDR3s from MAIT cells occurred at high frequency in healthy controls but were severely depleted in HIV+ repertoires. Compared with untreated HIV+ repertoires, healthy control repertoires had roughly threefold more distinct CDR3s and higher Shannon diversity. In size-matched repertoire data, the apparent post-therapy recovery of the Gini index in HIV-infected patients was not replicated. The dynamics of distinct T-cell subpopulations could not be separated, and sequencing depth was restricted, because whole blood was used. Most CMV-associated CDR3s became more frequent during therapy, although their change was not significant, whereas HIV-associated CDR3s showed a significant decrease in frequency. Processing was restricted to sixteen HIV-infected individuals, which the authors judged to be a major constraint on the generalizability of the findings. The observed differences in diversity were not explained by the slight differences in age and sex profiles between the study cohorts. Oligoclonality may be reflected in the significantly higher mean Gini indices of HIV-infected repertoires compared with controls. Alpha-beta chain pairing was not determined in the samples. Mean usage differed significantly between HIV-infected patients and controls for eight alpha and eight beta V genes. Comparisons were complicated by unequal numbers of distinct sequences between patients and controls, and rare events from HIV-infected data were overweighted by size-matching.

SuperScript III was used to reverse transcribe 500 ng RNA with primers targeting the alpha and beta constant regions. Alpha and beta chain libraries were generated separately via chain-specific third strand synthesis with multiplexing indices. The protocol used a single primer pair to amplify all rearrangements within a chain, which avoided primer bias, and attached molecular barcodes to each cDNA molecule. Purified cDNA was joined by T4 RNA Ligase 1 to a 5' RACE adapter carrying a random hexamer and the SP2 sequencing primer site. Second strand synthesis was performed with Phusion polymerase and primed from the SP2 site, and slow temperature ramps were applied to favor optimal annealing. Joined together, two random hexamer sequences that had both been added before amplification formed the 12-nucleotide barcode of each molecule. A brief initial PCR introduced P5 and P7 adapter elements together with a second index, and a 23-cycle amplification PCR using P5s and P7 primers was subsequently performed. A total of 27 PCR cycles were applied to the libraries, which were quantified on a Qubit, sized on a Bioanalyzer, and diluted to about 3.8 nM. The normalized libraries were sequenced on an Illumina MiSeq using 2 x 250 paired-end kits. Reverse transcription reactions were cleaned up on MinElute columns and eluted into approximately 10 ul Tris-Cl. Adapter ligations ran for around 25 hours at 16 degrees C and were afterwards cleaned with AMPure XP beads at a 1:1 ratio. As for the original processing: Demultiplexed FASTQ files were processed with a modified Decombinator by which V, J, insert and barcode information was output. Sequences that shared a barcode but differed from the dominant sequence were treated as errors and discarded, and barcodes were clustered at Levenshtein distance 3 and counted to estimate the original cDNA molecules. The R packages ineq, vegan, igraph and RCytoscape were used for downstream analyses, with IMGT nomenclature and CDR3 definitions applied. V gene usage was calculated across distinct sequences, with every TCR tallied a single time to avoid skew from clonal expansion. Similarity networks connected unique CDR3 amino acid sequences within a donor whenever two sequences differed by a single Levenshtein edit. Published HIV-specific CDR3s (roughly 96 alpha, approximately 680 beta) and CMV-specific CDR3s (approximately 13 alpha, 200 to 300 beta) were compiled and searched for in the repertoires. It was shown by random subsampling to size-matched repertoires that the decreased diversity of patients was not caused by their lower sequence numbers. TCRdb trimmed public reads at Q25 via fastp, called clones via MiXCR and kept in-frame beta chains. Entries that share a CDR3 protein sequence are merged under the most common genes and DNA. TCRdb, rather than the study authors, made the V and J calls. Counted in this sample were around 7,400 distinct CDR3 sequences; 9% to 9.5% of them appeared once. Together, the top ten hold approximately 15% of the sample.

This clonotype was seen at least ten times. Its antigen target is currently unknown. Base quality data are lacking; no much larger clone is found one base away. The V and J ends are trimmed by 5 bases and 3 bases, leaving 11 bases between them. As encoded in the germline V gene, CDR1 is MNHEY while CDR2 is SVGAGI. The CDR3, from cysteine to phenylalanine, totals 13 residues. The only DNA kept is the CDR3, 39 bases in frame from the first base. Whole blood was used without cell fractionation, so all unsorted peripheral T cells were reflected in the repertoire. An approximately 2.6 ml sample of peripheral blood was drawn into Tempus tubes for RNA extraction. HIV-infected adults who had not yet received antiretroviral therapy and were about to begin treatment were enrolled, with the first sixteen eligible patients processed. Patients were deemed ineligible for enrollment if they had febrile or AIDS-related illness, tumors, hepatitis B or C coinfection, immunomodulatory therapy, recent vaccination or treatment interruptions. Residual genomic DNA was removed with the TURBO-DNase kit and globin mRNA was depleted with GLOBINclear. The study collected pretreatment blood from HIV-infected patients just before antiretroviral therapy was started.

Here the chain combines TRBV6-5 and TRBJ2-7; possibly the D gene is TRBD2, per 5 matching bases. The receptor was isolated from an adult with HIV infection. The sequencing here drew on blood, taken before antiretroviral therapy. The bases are TGTGCCAGCAGTCCCCGGAGGAGCTACGAGCAGTACTTC. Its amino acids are CASSPRRSYEQYF.